The TCR beta chain described here comes from a study of cytomegalovirus exposure and HLA in healthy donors (dated by TCRdb to 2016 to 2017). About the investigation overall: An earlier analysis of approximately 600 of the donors reported approximately 270 Gb of sequence data and 117 million unique TCR beta sequences from 190 million or so T cells. An early release covering more than 500 HLA-typed donors comprised about 310 gigabases of sequencing data and tens of millions of unique TCR sequences. Of the roughly 400 genotyped donors, over 65% fell in the genetic ancestry cluster associated with self-reported Caucasian donors. The study was designed to test whether signatures of past pathogen exposure could be identified by cataloging public T cell receptors. The study used immunosequencing to profile the T cell repertoires of around 600 subjects and linked those repertoires to cytomegalovirus serostatus. Along with the roughly 700-subject first cohort, a separate validation cohort of approximately 110 different subjects was used. High-throughput TCR immunosequencing, statistical association of individual TCRs with disease status, and machine learning were combined to predict cytomegalovirus infection status. A later analysis re-analyzed previously published TCR beta repertoires from about 730 donors and added high-resolution HLA genotyping to study TCR occurrence patterns. The later analysis used no new phenotypic data to find candidate immune exposures, relying instead on TCR beta sequences and their occurrence across donors. In an earlier analysis of 587 of the donors, high-throughput TCR beta sequencing was used to judge whether each TCR beta V gene segment behaved as functional or pseudogenic. Donor age, sex, ethnicity and CMV serostatus were collected together with the repertoire data. In a later genetic analysis, genome-wide SNP genotypes for about 55% of the roughly 700 donors were used, and that subset was treated as a discovery cohort. Every repertoire in the discovery cohort had been generated on one and the same sequencing platform. HLA typing included class I and class II loci at four-digit resolution. Typing coverage differed by locus: A, B, C, DRB1 and DQB1 were typed in about 620-640 donors, DQA1 in about 500, DPA1 in 600 to 610, and DPB1 in roughly 450. Several DR-DQ haplotypes were handled as single units for association and clustering because linkage in the cohort was strong. Across 398 genotyped donors of the cohort, an average of approximately 200,000 unique TCR beta nucleotide sequences per donor were sequenced, and approximately 17% of those sequences were non-productive.

The library relied on the immunoSEQ multiplex PCR assay. For the multiplex PCR, a mixture combining 60 forward primers for TCR Vbeta segments and 13 reverse primers for TCR Jbeta segments was used. The CDR3 region of rearranged TCR beta genes was amplified from genomic DNA by a multiplex PCR assay. The amplified TCR beta libraries were sequenced on the Illumina HiSeq System as 87-base-pair reads. As for the original processing: A later analysis counted about 82 million unique TCR beta chains across the roughly 700 repertoires, and some 11 million of these chains were shared by at least two donors. Raw reads were error-corrected and collapsed into unique sequences with a nearest-neighbor algorithm that merged closely related sequences to remove PCR and sequencing errors. Alignment of CDR3 sequences to IMGT reference sequences was used to assign V, D and J gene segments. Each retained sequence needed at least a six-nucleotide match to both a V gene segment and a J gene segment. A rearrangement counted as productive if the CDR3 had no stop codons and remained in frame with V and J, and every other rearrangement counted as non-productive. CDR3 was defined by IMGT convention, running from the second conserved V-encoded cysteine to the conserved J-encoded phenylalanine. In an earlier analysis of around 540 of the donors, sequences lacking an unambiguous match to a single V gene segment were excluded. An earlier analysis of several hundred of the donors called V segments functional above 56.7% productive rearrangements and segregating when the between-donor standard deviation exceeded 5%. A statistical classification framework was built to diagnose cytomegalovirus status from the catalog of TCR beta chain sequences. In a later analysis, TCR nucleotide sequences were compared against IMGT/GENE-DB human TR gene sequences so that V and J genes could be assigned. The TCRdist pipeline was used in a later analysis to assign CDR3 sequences and most-parsimonious VDJ recombination scenarios. In a later analysis, each TCR beta chain was defined by its CDR3 amino acid sequence together with its V-gene family, and reads without a unique V-gene family were excluded. A later analysis removed 450 to 600 highly shared, low-generation-probability nucleotide sequences to deal with suspected cross-contamination and a sequencing artifact. In a later analysis, a clonal expansion index was calculated for each public chain from normalized within-repertoire ranks of inferred template counts. In a later analysis, generation probabilities were computed using a VDJ recombination model fitted to out-of-frame rearrangements, and the results were checked against IGoR. In a later analysis, TCR-TCR, TCR-HLA and TCR-CMV co-occurrence was scored with hypergeometric tests, and a repertoire-size bias correction was applied to TCR pairs. False discovery rates were estimated in a later analysis by permuting HLA or CMV assignments 20 times. A later analysis grouped co-occurring TCRs with DBSCAN, adding TCRdist sequence similarity when clustering within HLA-allele-positive subsets. Repertoires with fewer than 30,000 or more than 120,000 public chains were left out of co-occurrence clustering, as were five repertoires with anomalous nucleotide sharing. TCRdb provides this immuneACCESS table in a form limited to in-frame rearrangements. Some clones are lacking; in checked studies, under half of them reflect an unresolved V gene, and why the rest are absent is not known. V and J calls and clone size are as listed in that table; D and trimming were resolved from the DNA. The table for this sample lists roughly 250,000 clones; around 80% of them were counted only once. Over 0.3% of the sample lies in the top ten.

Summary of the overall study and its limitations: Presence/absence analyses assumed roughly uniform sequencing depth across donors, an assumption that may not hold. Linkage disequilibrium might explain the correlated functional status among segregating V segments, but an unknown experimental factor could not be ruled out. In a later analysis, TCR association rates were found to vary across HLA loci, with the most associated TCRs seen for DRB1 alleles and the fewest for HLA-C alleles. An association between a missense DCLRE1C variant and V-gene and J-gene trimming of TCR beta chains was found in a later genetic analysis and replicated in an independent cohort. Assigning TCR associations to individual alleles was difficult when HLA alleles, especially DR and DQ, strongly co-occurred. The study listed over 150 TCR beta chains as associated with cytomegalovirus. Most TCR sequences were seen in very few donors, while some public TCRs were found in many individuals. A group of highly shared sequence variants was considered likely to be a technical artifact of the sequencing pipeline. For the cohort, immune exposure information was limited to CMV serostatus. The earlier analysis of approximately 540 of the donors excluded roughly 16 rarely observed V segments, including chromosome 9 orphons, because counts were too low. Compared with the roughly 670-donor mean, donors in an Asian-associated ancestry cluster had fewer N-insertions in productive TCRs, according to a later genetic analysis. In both the original and validation cohorts, the classifier was reported to diagnose cytomegalovirus status with high specificity and sensitivity. An earlier analysis of some 590 of the donors showed that most TCR beta V segments appeared in productive rearrangements either about 90% or about 30% of the time, which broadly matched IMGT annotations. In a later analysis, HLA-associated TCR beta chains showed more clonal expansion and lower generation probabilities than non-associated chains that were equally common. Because HLA typing was unavailable for some donors at each locus, only the typed subset was used in association tests. The 87-base-pair reads could not distinguish some IMGT-functional V segments, including TRBV6-2 and TRBV6-3, so those segments were excluded. A further reported finding was that TCR beta sequences accurately predicted the HLA-A and HLA-B alleles for most subjects in the first cohort. Most CMV-associated TCR beta chains appeared to be HLA-restricted in a later analysis, and the HLA associations seemed to be driven largely by CMV exposure. It was suggested by the authors that the approach could potentially be generalized to other disease states and immunological phenotypes. Several of the top co-occurrence clusters appeared to be linked to parvovirus B19, influenza, CMV and Epstein-Barr virus, according to a later analysis. The cohort was sequenced for TCR beta chains only, and without alpha or paired-chain data the features that could be detected were limited. A later analysis associated 17,000 or so TCR beta sequences with specific HLA alleles at a false discovery rate of 0.05. A few of the identified cytomegalovirus-associated TCR beta chains were confirmed in vitro to be specific for cytomegalovirus antigens.

On this clone: Its antigen remains undetermined. It has no much larger one-base neighbor in the sample; base qualities were not kept.

The CDR1 and CDR2 encoded by the germline V gene are MDHEN and SYDVKM. Clipping removes 4 bases from V and 8 bases from J, with 6 as the unmatched junction base count. The cysteine opens and the phenylalanine closes a CDR3 of 13 amino acids. Only CDR3 DNA remains: 39 bases, in frame from the first base. The cohort consisted of 600 or so healthy bone marrow donors. At the time of sampling, all cohort members were nominally healthy, though unrecorded immune exposures were likely present. The donor was CMV seronegative and was included in the group of about 400 seronegative cohort members. Every donor gave a peripheral blood sample, and the peripheral blood mononuclear cells from that sample were used for TCR beta sequencing. The Qiagen DNeasy Blood Extraction Kit was used to extract genomic DNA from the blood cell samples.

The specimen was PBMCs. The chain is assembled from TRBV28 and TRBJ2-7; TRBD1 aligns with 9 central bases. The sequence derives from a girl aged 2 to 9 in good health and CMV-seronegative. The DNA sequence reads TGTGCCAGCAGTTCGACAGGGGGTTTCAAGCAGTACTTC. This codes for CASSSTGGFKQYF. Joined to the reference TRBV28 and TRBJ2-7 proteins, this CDR3 gives the full variable domain: DVKVTQSSRYLVKRTGEKVFLECVQDMDHENMFWYRQDPGLGLRLIYFSYDVKMKEKGDIPEGYSVSREKKERFSLILESASTNQTSMYLCASSSTGGFKQYFGPGTRLTVT.